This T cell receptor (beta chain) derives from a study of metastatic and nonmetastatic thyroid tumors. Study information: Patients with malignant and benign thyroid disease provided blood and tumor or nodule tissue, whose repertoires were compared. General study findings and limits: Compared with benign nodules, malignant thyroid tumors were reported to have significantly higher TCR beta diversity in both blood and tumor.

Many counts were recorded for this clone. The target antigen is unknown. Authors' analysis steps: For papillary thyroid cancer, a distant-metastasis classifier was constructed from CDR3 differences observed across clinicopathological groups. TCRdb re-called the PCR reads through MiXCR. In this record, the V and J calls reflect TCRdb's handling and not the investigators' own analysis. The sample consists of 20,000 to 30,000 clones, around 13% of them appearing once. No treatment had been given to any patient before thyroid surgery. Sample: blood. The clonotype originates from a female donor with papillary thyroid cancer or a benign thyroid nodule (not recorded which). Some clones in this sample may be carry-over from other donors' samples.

The CDR3 nucleotides are TGTGCCAGCAGCCAGAGCAACAGTGCATCTTCGGTAAACATTCAGTACTTC. It specifies CASSQSNSASSVNIQYF. V is TRBV4-2 and J is TRBJ2-4; D not resolved. Germline V lookup: CDR1 LGHNA, CDR2 YNFKEQ. The CDR3 is made up of 17 amino acids. The V end was cut by 3 bases, the J end by 6 bases, with 21 bases between.